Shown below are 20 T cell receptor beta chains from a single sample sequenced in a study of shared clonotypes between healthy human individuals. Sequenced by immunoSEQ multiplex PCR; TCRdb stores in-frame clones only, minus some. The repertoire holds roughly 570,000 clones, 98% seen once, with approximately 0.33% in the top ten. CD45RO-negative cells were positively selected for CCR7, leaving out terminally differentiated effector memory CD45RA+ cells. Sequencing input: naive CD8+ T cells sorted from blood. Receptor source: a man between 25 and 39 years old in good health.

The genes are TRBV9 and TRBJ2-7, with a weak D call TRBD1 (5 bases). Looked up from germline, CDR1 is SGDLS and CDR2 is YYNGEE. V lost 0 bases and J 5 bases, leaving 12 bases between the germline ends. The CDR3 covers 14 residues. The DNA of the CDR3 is TGTGCCAGCAGCGTAGACAGGAGTACCGACGAGCAGTACTTC. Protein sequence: CASSVDRSTDEQYF.

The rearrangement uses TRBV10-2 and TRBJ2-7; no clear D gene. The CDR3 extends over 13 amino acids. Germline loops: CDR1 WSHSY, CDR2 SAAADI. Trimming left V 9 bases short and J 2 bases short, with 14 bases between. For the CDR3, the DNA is TGCGCCAGTAACGAGGCCTCGACCTACGAGCAGTACTTC. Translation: CASNEASTYEQYF.

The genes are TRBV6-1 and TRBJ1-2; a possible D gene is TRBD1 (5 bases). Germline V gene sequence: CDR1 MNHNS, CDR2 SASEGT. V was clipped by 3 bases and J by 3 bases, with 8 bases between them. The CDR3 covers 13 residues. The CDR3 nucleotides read TGTGCCAGCAGTGATGACAGTTACTATGGCTACACCTTC. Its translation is CASSDDSYYGYTF.

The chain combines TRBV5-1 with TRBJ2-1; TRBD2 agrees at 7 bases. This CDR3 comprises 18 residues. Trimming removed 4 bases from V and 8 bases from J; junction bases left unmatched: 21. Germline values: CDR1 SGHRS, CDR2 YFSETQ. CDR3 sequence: CASSNIRDYPTRSDEQFF. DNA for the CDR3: TGCGCCAGCAGCAACATCCGGGACTATCCCACTCGAAGCGATGAGCAGTTCTTC.

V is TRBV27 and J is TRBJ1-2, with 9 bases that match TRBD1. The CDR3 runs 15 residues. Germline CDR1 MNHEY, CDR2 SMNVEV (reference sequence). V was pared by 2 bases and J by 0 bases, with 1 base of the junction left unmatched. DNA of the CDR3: TGTGCCAGCAGTTTAGGGACAGGGACTAACTATGGCTACACCTTC. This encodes CASSLGTGTNYGYTF.

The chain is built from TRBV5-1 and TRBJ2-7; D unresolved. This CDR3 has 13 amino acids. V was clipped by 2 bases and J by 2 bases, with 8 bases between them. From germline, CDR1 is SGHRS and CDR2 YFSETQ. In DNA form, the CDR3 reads TGCGCCAGCAGCTTCGGAGTTACCTACGAGCAGTACTTC. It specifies CASSFGVTYEQYF. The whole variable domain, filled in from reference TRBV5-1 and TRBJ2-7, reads KAGVTQTPRYLIKTRGQQVTLSCSPISGHRSVSWYQQTPGQGLQFLFEYFSETQRNKGNFPGRFSGRQFSNSRSEMNVSTLELGDSALYLCASSFGVTYEQYFGPGTRLTVT.

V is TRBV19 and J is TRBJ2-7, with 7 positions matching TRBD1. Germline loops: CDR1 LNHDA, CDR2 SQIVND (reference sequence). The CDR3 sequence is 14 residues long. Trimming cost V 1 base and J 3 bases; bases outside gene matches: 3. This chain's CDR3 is CASSIVRDSYEQYF. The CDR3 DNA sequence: TGTGCCAGTAGTATAGTCAGGGACAGCTACGAGCAGTACTTC.

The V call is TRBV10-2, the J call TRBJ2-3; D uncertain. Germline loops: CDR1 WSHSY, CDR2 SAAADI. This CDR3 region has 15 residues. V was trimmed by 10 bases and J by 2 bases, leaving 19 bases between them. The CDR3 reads CATDERTQYTDTQYF. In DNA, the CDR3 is TGCGCCACCGACGAACGTACGCAGTACACAGATACGCAGTATTTT.

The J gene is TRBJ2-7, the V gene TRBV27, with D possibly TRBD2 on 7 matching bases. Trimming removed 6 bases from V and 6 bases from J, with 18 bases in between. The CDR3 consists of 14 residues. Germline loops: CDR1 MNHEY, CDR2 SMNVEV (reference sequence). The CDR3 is CASRRGGPGSEQYF. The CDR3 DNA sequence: TGTGCCAGCAGGAGGGGGGGGCCGGGTAGCGAGCAGTACTTC.

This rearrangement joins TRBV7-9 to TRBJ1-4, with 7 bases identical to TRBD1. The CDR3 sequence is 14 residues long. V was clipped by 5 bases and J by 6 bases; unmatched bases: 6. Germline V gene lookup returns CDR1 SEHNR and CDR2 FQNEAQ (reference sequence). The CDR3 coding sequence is TGTGCCAGCAGCCAGGGGGGAAGGGATGAAAAACTGTTTTTT. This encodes CASSQGGRDEKLFF.

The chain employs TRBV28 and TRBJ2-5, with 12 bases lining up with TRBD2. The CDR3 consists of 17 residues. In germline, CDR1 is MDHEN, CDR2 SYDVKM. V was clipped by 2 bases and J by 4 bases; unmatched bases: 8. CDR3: CASSLDWTSGMRETQYF. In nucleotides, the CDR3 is TGTGCCAGCAGTTTAGACTGGACTAGCGGGATGCGAGAGACCCAGTACTTC.

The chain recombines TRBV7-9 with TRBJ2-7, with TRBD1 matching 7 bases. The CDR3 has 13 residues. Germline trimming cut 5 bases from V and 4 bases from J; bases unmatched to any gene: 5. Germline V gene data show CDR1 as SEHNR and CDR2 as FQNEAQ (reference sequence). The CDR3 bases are TGTGCCAGCAGCACCTCGACAGGGTACGAGCAGTACTTC. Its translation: CASSTSTGYEQYF.

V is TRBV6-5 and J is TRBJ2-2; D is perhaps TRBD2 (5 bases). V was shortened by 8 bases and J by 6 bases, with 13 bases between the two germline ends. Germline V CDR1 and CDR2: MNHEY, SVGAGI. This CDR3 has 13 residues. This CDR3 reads CASGELGSGELFF. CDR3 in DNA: TGTGCCAGCGGGGAACTAGGTTCCGGGGAGCTGTTTTTT.

The CDR3 DNA reads as TGTGCCAGCAGTTTGAGAGGGGTGGGCTTTGCGTTGGGGAATGAGCAGTTCTTC. Its translation is CASSLRGVGFALGNEQFF. The V gene is TRBV27, the J gene TRBJ2-1; D assignment may be TRBD1 or TRBD2 (5 bases each). V gave up 3 bases and J gave up 7 bases, with 25 bases separating them. Germline V CDR1 and CDR2: MNHEY, SMNVEV (reference sequence). This CDR3 region has 18 residues.

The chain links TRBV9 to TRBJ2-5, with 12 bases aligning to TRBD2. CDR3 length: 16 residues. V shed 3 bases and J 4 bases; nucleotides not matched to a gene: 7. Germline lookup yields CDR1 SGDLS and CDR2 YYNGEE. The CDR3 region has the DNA TGTGCCAGCAGCGACCGCCTACTAGCGGGAGGAGAGACCCAGTACTTC. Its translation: CASSDRLLAGGETQYF.

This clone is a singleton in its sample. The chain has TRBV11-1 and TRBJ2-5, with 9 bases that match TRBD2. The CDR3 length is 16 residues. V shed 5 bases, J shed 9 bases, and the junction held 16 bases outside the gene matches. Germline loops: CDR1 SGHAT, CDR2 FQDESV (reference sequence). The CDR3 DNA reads TGTGCCAGCAGCCCGAACAGGGTAGCGGGAGTCCTAGCCCAGTACTTC. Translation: CASSPNRVAGVLAQYF.

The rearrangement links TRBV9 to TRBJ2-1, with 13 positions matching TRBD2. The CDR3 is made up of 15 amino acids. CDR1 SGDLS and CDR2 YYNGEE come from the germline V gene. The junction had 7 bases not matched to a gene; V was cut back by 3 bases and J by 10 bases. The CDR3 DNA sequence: TGTGCCAGCAGCGGATGGACTAGCGGGAGAACGGAGCAGTTCTTC. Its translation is CASSGWTSGRTEQFF. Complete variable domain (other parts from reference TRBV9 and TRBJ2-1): DSGVTQTPKHLITATGQRVTLRCSPRSGDLSVYWYQQSLDQGLQFLIQYYNGEERAKGNILERFSAQQFPDLHSELNLSSLELGDSALYFCASSGWTSGRTEQFFGPGTRLTVL.

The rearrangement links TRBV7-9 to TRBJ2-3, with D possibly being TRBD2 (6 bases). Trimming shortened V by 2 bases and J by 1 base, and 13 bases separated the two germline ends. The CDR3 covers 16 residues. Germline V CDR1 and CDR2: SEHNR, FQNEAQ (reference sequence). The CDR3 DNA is TGTGCCAGCAGCTTAAGAGGCGGGAAAGGCACAGATACGCAGTATTTT. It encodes CASSLRGGKGTDTQYF.

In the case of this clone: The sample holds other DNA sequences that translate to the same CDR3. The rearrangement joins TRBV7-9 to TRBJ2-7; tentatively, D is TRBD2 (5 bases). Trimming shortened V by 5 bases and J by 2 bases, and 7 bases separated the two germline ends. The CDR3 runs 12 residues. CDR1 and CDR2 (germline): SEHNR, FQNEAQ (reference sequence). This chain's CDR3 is CASSPGTYEQYF. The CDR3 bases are TGTGCCAGCAGCCCGGGGACCTACGAGCAGTACTTC.

The CDR3 loop reads CASRQGQASQETQYF. The CDR3 nucleotides are TGCGCCAGCCGCCAGGGACAGGCGTCACAAGAGACCCAGTACTTC. The chain couples TRBV5-1 to TRBJ2-5, with 8 nucleotides matching TRBD1. The V and J ends lost 7 bases and 2 bases, in that order; junction bases with no gene match: 10. The CDR3 sequence is 15 residues long. Germline CDR1 is SGHRS and CDR2 is YFSETQ.